The clone carrying this T cell receptor beta chain has a count of ten or more. The V gene's germline CDR1 is DFQATT and CDR2 SNEGSKA (reference sequence). The CDR3 consists of 11 residues. Between the trimmed V and J ends, which lost 0 bases and 4 bases, there was a span of 3 bases. Authors of the study amplified TCR beta CDR3 regions from RNA transcripts. TCR CDR3 underwent first-round RT-PCR with the HTBI primer set. Each CDR3 protein gets one entry after TCRdb re-called the multiplex PCR reads with MiXCR. The sample lists 600,000 to 800,000 distinct CDR3 sequences; roughly a third were seen once. The data belong to a study of T cells in Graves' hyperthyroidism and ophthalmopathy. Uncontrolled infection, other autoimmune disease, pregnancy or lactation excluded patients.

The chain recombines TRBV20-1 with TRBJ1-1; D unresolved. The sequenced sample consisted of blood. The clonotype was recovered from a woman in her thirties or forties with Graves' hyperthyroidism. CDR3 amino acids: CSARESTEAFF. The CDR3 DNA reads TGCAGTGCTAGAGAATCCACTGAAGCTTTCTTT.